A selection of T cell receptor beta chains follows, all from one sample in a study of blood T cells in healthy people across ages. TCRdb processed the 5' RACE reads anew with MiXCR; each CDR3 protein has one entry. The sample lists over a million distinct CDR3 sequences; 59% were seen once. Input material: blood. The receptors derive from a man aged 18-30 years in good health. Each CDR3 is given with its conserved first and last residue. D genes are given only for firm matches. Clone size appears in some rows only: once, few, many, or a class for an expanded clone.

clone size: -
J gene: TRBJ2-3
D gene: -
V gene: TRBV7-2
CDR3 DNA: TGTGCCAGCAGCGCCCAGCGAGGCTTCTATACAGATACGCAGTATTTT
CDR3 protein: CASSAQRGFYTDTQYF

clone size: -
J gene: TRBJ1-2
D gene: -
V gene: TRBV7-9
CDR3 DNA: TGTGCCAGCAGCGACAAGAGGACCGTCTTGGGCTATGGCTACACCTTC
CDR3 protein: CASSDKRTVLGYGYTF

clone size: -
J gene: TRBJ1-1
D gene: -
V gene: TRBV15
CDR3 DNA: TGTGCCACCAGCAGAGATCGGGGAATGAACACTGAAGCTTTCTTT
CDR3 protein: CATSRDRGMNTEAFF

clone size: once
J gene: TRBJ2-7
D gene: TRBD1
V gene: TRBV12-5
CDR3 DNA: TGTGCTAGTGGTTTTAAGGGGACAGGGAACTACGAGCAGTACTTC
CDR3 protein: CASGFKGTGNYEQYF

clone size: few
J gene: TRBJ2-7
D gene: -
V gene: TRBV3-1
CDR3 DNA: TGTGCCAGCAGCCCCCCCCTAGCGTCCCACGAGCAGTACTTC
CDR3 protein: CASSPPLASHEQYF

clone size: -
J gene: TRBJ1-2
D gene: TRBD1
V gene: TRBV4-1
CDR3 DNA: TGCGCCAGCAGCCAGACGACAGGGCTAACTAACTATGGCTACACCTTC
CDR3 protein: CASSQTTGLTNYGYTF

clone size: -
J gene: TRBJ2-5
D gene: TRBD1
V gene: TRBV5-5
CDR3 DNA: TGTGCCAGCAGCTTTCGACGGACAGGGGCCGAGACCCAGTACTTC
CDR3 protein: CASSFRRTGAETQYF

clone size: -
J gene: TRBJ1-1
D gene: -
V gene: TRBV29-1
CDR3 DNA: TGCAGCGGCCTGAGGGGTGTGGGGGACACTGAAGCTTTCTTT
CDR3 protein: CSGLRGVGDTEAFF

clone size: many
J gene: TRBJ2-5
D gene: -
V gene: TRBV25-1
CDR3 DNA: TGTGCCAGCAGTTCCCCGACTTTGGGCCGACAGTACTTC
CDR3 protein: CASSSPTLGRQYF

clone size: -
J gene: TRBJ2-7
D gene: -
V gene: TRBV7-6
CDR3 DNA: TGTGCCAGCAGCTTATACGGCTTAAAATACGAGCAGTACTTC
CDR3 protein: CASSLYGLKYEQYF

clone size: -
J gene: TRBJ2-3
D gene: -
V gene: TRBV4-3
CDR3 DNA: TGCGCCAGCAGCCGAGACGGAGGGGCAGATACGCAGTATTTT
CDR3 protein: CASSRDGGADTQYF

clone size: -
J gene: TRBJ1-5
D gene: -
V gene: TRBV6-1
CDR3 DNA: TGTGCCAGCAGTACGACCCCGGACAGTTTATCGAATCAGCCCCAGCATTTT
CDR3 protein: CASSTTPDSLSNQPQHF

clone size: -
J gene: TRBJ2-6
D gene: -
V gene: TRBV6-2/TRBV6-3
CDR3 DNA: TGTGCCAGCAGTTACCTTTACAAGAGAACCAGCTCTGGGGCCAACGTCCTGACTTTC
CDR3 protein: CASSYLYKRTSSGANVLTF

clone size: few
J gene: TRBJ2-7
D gene: TRBD2
V gene: TRBV20-1
CDR3 DNA: TGCAGTGCTAGCCCGCTCGGCGGGGGGGCGAGTTCCTACGAGCAGTACTTC
CDR3 protein: CSASPLGGGASSYEQYF

clone size: -
J gene: TRBJ2-1
D gene: TRBD2
V gene: TRBV14
CDR3 DNA: TGTGCCAGCAGCCCTTTGGCTAGCGGTTACAATGAGCAGTTCTTC
CDR3 protein: CASSPLASGYNEQFF

clone size: -
J gene: TRBJ1-1
D gene: TRBD1
V gene: TRBV7-9
CDR3 DNA: TGTGCCAGCAGCTGGACAGGGGGAAGAACTGAAGCTTTCTTT
CDR3 protein: CASSWTGGRTEAFF

clone size: once
J gene: TRBJ2-1
D gene: -
V gene: TRBV27
CDR3 DNA: TGTGCCAGCAGAGGCGGGGGCGAAGCGAGCAATGAGCAGTTCTTC
CDR3 protein: CASRGGGEASNEQFF

clone size: -
J gene: TRBJ1-1
D gene: -
V gene: TRBV2
CDR3 DNA: TGTGCCAGCAGTCACAACCGTAACACTGAAGCTTTCTTT
CDR3 protein: CASSHNRNTEAFF

clone size: -
J gene: TRBJ1-5
D gene: TRBD1
V gene: TRBV6-6
CDR3 DNA: TGCGCCACAAGACAGGGGGCGGGCAATCAGCCCCAGCATTTT
CDR3 protein: CATRQGAGNQPQHF

clone size: -
J gene: TRBJ2-7
D gene: -
V gene: TRBV7-9
CDR3 DNA: TGTGCCAGCAGCTTAGCCGGTACGTTCGAGCAGTACTTC
CDR3 protein: CASSLAGTFEQYF

clone size: many
J gene: TRBJ1-1
D gene: TRBD1
V gene: TRBV6-1
CDR3 DNA: TGTGCCAGCAGTCCGGGACAGGGGCATAACACTGAAGCTTTCTTT
CDR3 protein: CASSPGQGHNTEAFF

clone size: -
J gene: TRBJ2-4
D gene: TRBD1
V gene: TRBV12-3/TRBV12-4
CDR3 DNA: TGTGCCAGCAGTTTAGCGGGAGGGACAGGGGGTCAAAATCTAGCCAAAAACATTCAGTACTTC
CDR3 protein: CASSLAGGTGGQNLAKNIQYF

clone size: few
J gene: TRBJ2-3
D gene: -
V gene: TRBV4-3
CDR3 DNA: TGCGCCAGCAGCCAAGATTACCGGTGGCAAACTGGAAGTACGCAGTATTTT
CDR3 protein: CASSQDYRWQTGSTQYF

clone size: -
J gene: TRBJ2-5
D gene: -
V gene: TRBV15
CDR3 DNA: TGTGCCACCAGCAGGCCATTGGCCCCTAAGTACTTC
CDR3 protein: CATSRPLAPKYF

clone size: -
J gene: TRBJ2-3
D gene: TRBD2
V gene: TRBV6-2/TRBV6-3
CDR3 DNA: TGTGCCAGCAGGCTAGCGGGAGTAAGCACAGATACGCAGTATTTT
CDR3 protein: CASRLAGVSTDTQYF

clone size: few
J gene: TRBJ2-3
D gene: -
V gene: TRBV4-1
CDR3 DNA: TGCGCCAGCAGCCAAGAGGGTAGGGCCAGCACAGATACGCAGTATTTT
CDR3 protein: CASSQEGRASTDTQYF

clone size: -
J gene: TRBJ2-5
D gene: -
V gene: TRBV29-1
CDR3 DNA: TGCAGCGTTCATATCCTGGGAGGAGAGACCCAGTACTTC
CDR3 protein: CSVHILGGETQYF